These 31 T cell receptor beta chains share one sample of origin, sequenced in a study of CD8 T cells in ankylosing spondylitis. Their antigens remain unidentified. Study-level findings and limits: Among TCR beta sequences, a motif of fewer than 10 highly homologous variants appeared characteristic of ankylosing spondylitis blood.

One entry per CDR3 protein, called by TCRdb with MiXCR from the 5' RACE reads. The sample has more than 500,000 distinct CDR3 sequences, approximately 5.3% seen once. Sequenced material: blood, either unsorted or a sorted T cell fraction (not recorded which). These receptors all come from a male donor with ankylosing spondylitis.

Notes on this clonotype: Given a much more abundant clone one base away, this may be a read error. The gene calls are TRBV4-3 and TRBJ2-7, with D perhaps matching TRBD2 (5 bases). Trimming stripped 1 base from V and 2 bases from J, with 12 bases between. There are 15 residues in the CDR3. Per germline, CDR1 LGHNA and CDR2 YSLEER. In nucleotides, the CDR3 is TGCGCCAGCAGCCAAGGACGGGGTTTCGCCTACGAGCAGTACTTC. This translates into CASSQGRGFAYEQYF.

This clonotype was found many times. The chain links TRBV24-1 to TRBJ2-3, with D maybe TRBD2 (5 bases). The CDR3 contains 13 residues. Germline CDR1 KGHDR, CDR2 SFDVKD. V was shortened by 9 bases and J by 6 bases, with 15 bases between the two germline ends. CDR3: CATAGPGVDTQYF. The CDR3 bases are TGTGCCACCGCGGGTCCCGGGGTGGATACGCAGTATTTT.

The sample holds many counts of this clonotype. The V and J genes are TRBV20-1 and TRBJ1-1; D gene uncertain. The V gene lost 0 bases and the J gene lost 4 bases, with 18 bases spanning the gap. The CDR3 is made up of 16 amino acids. The germline V gene encodes CDR1 DFQATT and CDR2 SNEGSKA (reference sequence). CDR3 bases: TGCAGTGCTAGAGATCGCGTCGCAGGAGTGGGCACTGAAGCTTTCTTT. This gives the protein CSARDRVAGVGTEAFF.

The J gene is TRBJ2-5, the V gene TRBV9; D could derive from TRBD1 or TRBD2 (5 bases each). The CDR3 extends over 16 amino acids. Germline V CDR1 and CDR2: SGDLS, YYNGEE. The V end was cut by 1 base, the J end by 6 bases, with 19 bases between. DNA of the CDR3: TGTGCCAGCAGCGTAATTTCGAGTGGGGGTTTACAGACCCAGTACTTC. This translates into CASSVISSGGLQTQYF.

This clonotype was counted many times. The chain links TRBV6-2 or TRBV6-3 to TRBJ2-1; no clear D gene. Germline CDR1 reads MNHEY; CDR2 reads SVGEGT. The CDR3 has 14 amino acids. Between the trimmed V and J ends, which lost 3 bases and 9 bases, there was a span of 15 bases. CDR3 sequence (DNA): TGTGCCAGCAGTTATCTTGGCGGCCTGGGTGAGCAGTTCTTC. Its protein product is CASSYLGGLGEQFF.

This clonotype has ten or more counts. The chain is built from TRBV7-2 and TRBJ2-7, with D perhaps matching TRBD2 (5 bases). The germline V gene has CDR1 SGHTA and CDR2 FQGNSA. The CDR3 contains 15 residues. V was trimmed by 5 bases and J by 6 bases, leaving 20 bases between them. The CDR3 DNA is TGTGCCAGCAGCATAACGGGATTATCGCTGGCCGAGCAGTACTTC. Its translation: CASSITGLSLAEQYF. Using reference TRBV7-2 and TRBJ2-7 for the parts outside the CDR3, the full variable domain is GAGVSQSPSNKVTEKGKDVELRCDPISGHTALYWYRQSLGQGLEFLIYFQGNSAPDKSGLPSDRFSAERTGGSVSTLTIQRTQQEDSAVYLCASSITGLSLAEQYFGPGTRLTVT.

J is TRBJ2-3 and V is TRBV12-3 or TRBV12-4; TRBD2 might be the D (6 bases). The CDR3 length is 16 residues. The V gene lost 2 bases and the J gene lost 0 bases, with 12 bases spanning the gap. The CDR3 here is CASSLRLAFSTDTQYF. The CDR3 nucleotides read TGTGCCAGCAGTTTAAGGCTAGCGTTTAGCACAGATACGCAGTATTTT.

This clonotype has at least ten counts. The chain has TRBV7-2 and TRBJ2-3; weak D call: TRBD2 (7 bases). Germline V gene data show CDR1 as SGHTA and CDR2 as FQGNSA. The ends were cut back, 4 bases at V and 11 bases at J, with 22 bases in the middle. The CDR3 is 15 residues long. The CDR3 region is CASSSPIPLGGGQYF. CDR3 sequence (DNA): TGTGCCAGCAGCTCGCCGATCCCCCTAGGGGGGGGGCAGTATTTT.

CDR3 in amino acids: CASSQGQGAVDTQYF. For the CDR3, the DNA is TGTGCCAGCAGCCAAGGACAGGGGGCTGTAGATACGCAGTATTTT. V gene TRBV3-1 combines with J gene TRBJ2-3; 10 bases are a match to TRBD1. CDR3 size: 15 residues. Trimming took 1 base from V and 5 from J; bases not matched to a gene: 3. The germline CDR1 and CDR2 sequences are LGHDT and YNNKEL (reference sequence).

In this sample, this clonotype turned up many times. This chain connects TRBV4-1 to TRBJ2-3; TRBD2 agrees at 11 bases. This CDR3 has 17 residues. The germline V gene has CDR1 MGHRA and CDR2 YSYEKL. V lost 3 bases to trimming and J lost 4 bases; unmatched junction nucleotides: 9. The CDR3 here is CASSHGLSGRASDTQYF. CDR3 DNA: TGCGCCAGCAGCCACGGACTTAGCGGGAGGGCCTCAGATACGCAGTATTTT.

In its sample, this clonotype was seen many times. DNA of the CDR3: TGCGCCAGCAGCTTGCGAGCAGGACCGCCCTATGGCTACACCTTC. It translates to CASSLRAGPPYGYTF. This rearrangement joins TRBV5-1 to TRBJ1-2; D is uncertain. V was cut by 1 base and J by 4 bases, with 14 bases left in between. This CDR3 contains 15 residues. Germline lookup yields CDR1 SGHRS and CDR2 YFSETQ.

This clonotype was detected ten times or more. The chain employs TRBV20-1 and TRBJ1-5, with TRBD1 as a possible D gene (6 bases). Germline V CDR1 and CDR2: DFQATT, SNEGSKA (reference sequence). The CDR3 has 15 residues. Trimming left V 0 bases short and J 7 bases short, with 16 bases between. The CDR3 loop is CSAREQGMESQPQHF. Written as DNA, the CDR3 is TGCAGTGCTAGAGAGCAGGGGATGGAATCGCAGCCCCAGCATTTT.

This clonotype was observed a few times. The gene calls are TRBV4-3 and TRBJ1-6; no reliable D call. The CDR3 is 16 residues long. Deletions cut 2 bases from V and 2 bases from J, with 10 bases between. From germline, CDR1 is LGHNA and CDR2 YSLEER. The CDR3 region is CASSQRFPPYNSPLHF. In nucleotides, the CDR3 is TGCGCCAGCAGCCAACGGTTCCCGCCCTATAATTCACCCCTCCACTTT.

The V call is TRBV6-5, the J call TRBJ1-3; TRBD1 agrees at 9 bases. Germline V gives CDR1 MNHEY, CDR2 SVGAGI. The CDR3 runs 16 residues. After removal of 2 bases from V and 8 bases from J, the junction contained 10 bases not matched to a gene. CDR3 residues: CASSYADRGSSYTIYF. The CDR3 DNA follows: TGTGCCAGCAGTTACGCGGACAGGGGATCTTCCTACACCATATATTTT.

This clonotype has more than one count but fewer than ten. The rearrangement uses TRBV4-2 and TRBJ2-1; 12 nucleotides agree with TRBD2. Per the germline V gene, CDR1 is LGHNA and CDR2 is YNFKEQ. Trimming removed 5 bases from V and 2 bases from J; junction bases left unmatched: 4. This CDR3 region has 16 residues. CDR3: CASSTRLAGAYNEQFF. The CDR3 region has the DNA TGTGCCAGCAGCACGCGACTAGCGGGGGCCTACAATGAGCAGTTCTTC.

This clonotype has a count of ten or more. The CDR3 nucleotides are TGTGCCAGCACCCCTCCGCTAGGGAGAGGGAACACTGAAGCTTTCTTT. It translates to CASTPPLGRGNTEAFF. This chain uses TRBV28 with TRBJ1-1; D remains ambiguous. CDR1 is MDHEN and CDR2 is SYDVKM in the germline V gene. Trimming shortened V by 7 bases and J by 1 base, and 19 bases separated the two germline ends. The CDR3 consists of 16 residues.

This clonotype was seen at least ten times. This chain links TRBV24-1 with TRBJ2-5; D is perhaps TRBD2 (6 bases). Between the trimmed V and J ends, which lost 4 bases and 5 bases, there was a span of 16 bases. CDR3 length: 15 amino acids. The germline CDR1 and CDR2 sequences are KGHDR and SFDVKD. Written as DNA, the CDR3 is TGTGCCACCAGTGACCCTGGGACTTCTGGGGAGACCCAGTACTTC. This translates into CATSDPGTSGETQYF.

This clonotype was seen many times. The chain is built from TRBV28 and TRBJ2-4; TRBD1 or TRBD2 may be the D gene (5 bases each). The CDR3 runs 15 residues. The V and J ends lost 3 bases and 2 bases respectively, with 11 bases between them. Germline-derived CDR1 and CDR2 are MDHEN and SYDVKM. This CDR3 reads CASSLWGLSKNIQYF. CDR3 in DNA: TGTGCCAGCAGTTTGTGGGGGTTGTCCAAAAACATTCAGTACTTC.

Many counts were recorded for this clonotype. The V and J genes are TRBV15 and TRBJ2-7; D is possibly TRBD1 (5 bases). V gave up 3 bases and J gave up 1 base, with 7 bases separating them. The CDR3 runs 13 residues. Germline V CDR1 and CDR2: LNHNV, YYDKDF (reference sequence). The CDR3 bases are TGTGCCACCAGCAGTCCAGGGTCCTACGAGCAGTACTTC. Its protein product is CATSSPGSYEQYF.

This clonotype was seen at least ten times. This chain uses TRBV4-2 with TRBJ1-6; 8 bases are a match to TRBD1. The ends lost 4 bases at V and 0 bases at J; junction bases unmatched: 8. This CDR3 is built from 18 residues. CDR1 and CDR2 (germline): LGHNA, YNFKEQ. The CDR3 is CASSPPVQGASYNSPLHF. The CDR3 DNA reads TGTGCCAGCAGCCCCCCCGTGCAGGGGGCCTCCTATAATTCACCCCTCCACTTT.

The sample holds many counts of this clonotype. The V and J genes are TRBV5-6 and TRBJ2-7; 9 nucleotides line up with TRBD1. CDR1 is SGHDT and CDR2 is YYEEEE in the germline V gene. This CDR3 spans 16 amino acids. V shed 5 bases, J shed 2 bases, and the junction held 11 bases outside the gene matches. CDR3: CASSHFDRGTTYEQYF. The CDR3 DNA is TGTGCCAGCAGTCACTTTGACAGGGGGACAACCTACGAGCAGTACTTC.

This clonotype was seen at least ten times. The J gene is TRBJ2-7, the V gene TRBV12-3 or TRBV12-4; 11 nucleotides match TRBD2. This CDR3 comprises 16 residues. Losses at the gene ends were 1 base for V and 0 bases for J; bases not matched to a gene: 2. The CDR3 DNA follows: TGTGCCAGCAGTTTAGGGGGACTAGCGGCCTCCTACGAGCAGTACTTC. Translated: CASSLGGLAASYEQYF.

This clonotype was counted between two and nine times. This may be a read error: a much more frequent sequence differs by one nucleotide. The chain links TRBV7-9 to TRBJ2-3; 9 bases line up with TRBD2. Trimming took 5 bases from V and 3 from J; bases not matched to a gene: 9. CDR3 length equals 16 residues. Germline V gives CDR1 SEHNR, CDR2 FQNEAQ (reference sequence). DNA of the CDR3: TGTGCCAGCAGCATGGGACTAGCCTGGTTGACAGATACGCAGTATTTT. Translating it yields CASSMGLAWLTDTQYF.

This clonotype was counted ten times or more. The chain combines TRBV10-3 with TRBJ2-5; a possible D gene is TRBD1 (6 bases). The CDR3 has 16 residues. Germline V gene data show CDR1 as ENHRY and CDR2 as SYGVKD. The V gene lost 5 bases and the J gene lost 2 bases, with 18 bases spanning the gap. CDR3 sequence (DNA): TGTGCCATCAGTAAAGCGGCAGGGGCGTCACAAGAGACCCAGTACTTC. As protein: CAISKAAGASQETQYF.

This clonotype was counted only a few times. This chain connects TRBV6-2 or TRBV6-3 to TRBJ2-7, with 9 bases matching TRBD1. The CDR3 is made up of 14 amino acids. CDR1 and CDR2 from the germline V gene are MNHEY and SVGEGT. J gave up 3 bases and V 7 bases, and 7 bases lay outside the gene matches. The CDR3 here is CASTPPGQGYEQYF. CDR3 in DNA: TGTGCCAGCACCCCACCGGGACAGGGCTACGAGCAGTACTTC.

This clonotype came up many times. This chain joins TRBV6-2 or TRBV6-3 and TRBJ2-1, with D possibly TRBD1 on 8 matching bases. Between the trimmed V and J ends, which lost 6 bases and 9 bases, there was a span of 15 bases. Per germline, CDR1 MNHEY and CDR2 SVGEGT. The CDR3 runs to 13 residues. This CDR3 reads CASSEQGEGEQFF. CDR3 DNA: TGTGCCAGCAGCGAACAGGGGGAGGGTGAGCAGTTCTTC.

This clonotype showed up many times. The rearrangement links TRBV20-1 to TRBJ1-4; D is possibly TRBD1 (5 bases). Germline CDR1 is DFQATT and CDR2 is SNEGSKA (reference sequence). V gave up 1 base and J gave up 6 bases, with 15 bases separating them. This CDR3 is built from 15 residues. CDR3 in amino acids: CSARGGTGSDEKLFF. In DNA, the CDR3 is TGCAGTGCTAGAGGGGGGACGGGGTCGGATGAAAAACTGTTTTTT.

The rearrangement uses TRBV6-5 and TRBJ1-5; TRBD1 matches 8 bases. After removal of 1 base from V and 2 bases from J, the junction contained 4 bases not matched to a gene. The CDR3 extends over 16 amino acids. Germline V lookup: CDR1 MNHEY, CDR2 SVGAGI. CDR3 residues: CASSYLATGGNQPQHF. The DNA for the CDR3 is TGTGCCAGCAGTTACTTAGCGACAGGGGGCAATCAGCCCCAGCATTTT.

The sample holds many counts of this clonotype. The V and J genes are TRBV27 and TRBJ2-5; no firm D call. This CDR3 is built from 14 residues. The germline V and J ends were trimmed by 8 bases and 1 base, with 14 bases remaining between them. Germline V CDR1 and CDR2: MNHEY, SMNVEV (reference sequence). CDR3 coding DNA: TGTGCCAGCGCCCAGGCAGTCCGCCAAGAGACCCAGTACTTC. This encodes CASAQAVRQETQYF.

This clonotype has a count of ten or more. V usage is TRBV15 and J usage is TRBJ2-6, with D unresolved. Germline CDR1 reads LNHNV; CDR2 reads YYDKDF (reference sequence). V was trimmed by 0 bases and J by 0 bases, leaving 9 bases between them. This CDR3 contains 17 residues. The DNA for the CDR3 is TGTGCCACCAGCAGAGATGCCAGCTCCTCTGGGGCCAACGTCCTGACTTTC. It codes for CATSRDASSSGANVLTF.

This clonotype occurred many times. The chain uses TRBV20-1 and TRBJ2-1; D is ambiguous. The CDR3 is 12 residues long. CDR1 and CDR2 (germline): DFQATT, SNEGSKA (reference sequence). V lost 6 bases and J lost 5, with 11 bases in between. The chain's CDR3 is CSAPTLHNEQFF. CDR3 coding DNA: TGCAGTGCACCAACTCTCCACAATGAGCAGTTCTTC.